The rows below give T cell receptor beta chains drawn from one sample of a study of blood T cell repertoires in COVID-19. Profiling relied on immunoSEQ multiplex PCR, and the TCRdb table lists in-frame clones only, not all of them. This sample has 350,000 or so clones, with 70% to 90% found just once. Material for sequencing was peripheral blood. The receptors stem from a woman aged 25 to 45 with COVID-19, enrolled during active disease. CDR3s include the opening cysteine and the closing phenylalanine or tryptophan. D genes are given only for firm matches. Size is stated for part of the rows, as once, few or many counts, or as a class when the clone is expanded.

- TRBD1 TRBJ1-5 TRBV19 TGTGCCAGTAGTATTAAGGGGGAGACAGGGCCCCTCAATCAGCCCCAGCATTTT CASSIKGETGPLNQPQHF
- TRBD1 TRBJ1-1 TRBV4-3 TGCGCCAGCAGCCAGGCTGCAGGGGGTACTGAAGCTTTCTTT CASSQAAGGTEAFF
- TRBD1 TRBJ1-6 TRBV6-5 TGTGCCAGCAGACCGGGACAGGGCTATAATTCACCCCTCCACTTT CASRPGQGYNSPLHF
once - TRBJ1-6 TRBV7-2 TGTGCCAGCAGCTTAGCTACAGCTCGTAATTCACCCCTCCACTTT CASSLATARNSPLHF
- - TRBJ1-5 TRBV23-1 TGCGCCAGCAGTCATACAGTAAGCAATCAGCCCCAGCATTTT CASSHTVSNQPQHF
- - TRBJ2-2 TRBV7-6 TGTGCCAGCATCGGGTGGAGGACCGGGGAGCTGTTTTTT CASIGWRTGELFF
- - TRBJ2-2 TRBV19 TGTGCCAGTACTCCTGAACTGATCAGACTGAACACCGGGGAGCTGTTTTTT CASTPELIRLNTGELFF
- - TRBJ1-2 TRBV18 TGTGCCAGCTCACCAGCAGGTTATGGCTACACCTTC CASSPAGYGYTF
- - TRBJ2-4 TRBV7-9 TGTGCCAGCAGCTCCACCGCGCCTATGGCCAAAAACATTCAGTACTTC CASSSTAPMAKNIQYF
- TRBD2 TRBJ2-7 TRBV4-3 TGCGCCAGCAGCCAAGACCTACTTAGCGGGGACGGGATGACCTACGAGCAGTACTTC CASSQDLLSGDGMTYEQYF
- - TRBJ1-1 TRBV30 TGTGCCTGGACAGGGAGGGAGGACACTGAAGCTTTCTTT CAWTGREDTEAFF
- - TRBJ2-1 TRBV4-3 TGCGCCAGCAGCCCATCACTTAGCTCCTACAATGAGCAGTTCTTC CASSPSLSSYNEQFF
- TRBD2 TRBJ2-5 TRBV27 TGTGCCAGCAGCCTCCTAGCGGGGGGGACGGAGACCCAGTACTTC CASSLLAGGTETQYF
once TRBD2 TRBJ2-1 TRBV13 TGTGCCAGCACTCCAGCGGGGGTGCATGAGCAGTTCTTC CASTPAGVHEQFF
- TRBD1 TRBJ2-2 TRBV24-1 TGTGCCACTCACACAGGGGAAAACACCGGGGAGCTGTTTTTT CATHTGENTGELFF
- - TRBJ1-5 TRBV9 TGTGCCAGCAGCCCGGGACAAGGCAATCAGCCCCAGCATTTT CASSPGQGNQPQHF
- - TRBJ1-1 TRBV7-9 TGTGCCAGCAGCACACACCGGGAGAACACTGAAGCTTTCTTT CASSTHRENTEAFF
- - TRBJ1-2 TRBV7-9 TGTGCCAGCAGCCCCATCGGGGGGTCGACCTATGGCTACACCTTC CASSPIGGSTYGYTF
- TRBD1 TRBJ1-1 TRBV2 TGTGCCAGCAGTGGGACAGGTACGAACACTGAAGCTTTCTTT CASSGTGTNTEAFF
few - TRBJ1-2 TRBV6-1 TGTGCCAGCAGTGAACGGTCTATTGGCTACACCTTC CASSERSIGYTF
- - TRBJ1-6 TRBV6-1 TGTGCCAGCAGCGAAATTTTCGTACAGTCCCATTCACCCCTCCACTTT CASSEIFVQSHSPLHF
- TRBD1 TRBJ2-7 TRBV2 TGTGCCAGAGCAGCGAGGCCAGGACAGGTCTCCTACGAGCAGTACTTC CARAARPGQVSYEQYF
- - TRBJ1-1 TRBV6-6 TGTGCCAGCAGCCCCGTCCGCGGAAGGCCTGAAGCTTTCTTT CASSPVRGRPEAFF
- - TRBJ1-1 TRBV5-1 TGCGCCAGCAGCTTGGATGCGGGCACGAACACTGAAGCTTTCTTT CASSLDAGTNTEAFF
- TRBD1 TRBJ2-7 TRBV19 TGTGCCAGTAGTCCAGAGGACAGGGGCGACGAGCAGTACTTC CASSPEDRGDEQYF
- TRBD1 TRBJ1-5 TRBV18 TGTGCCAGCTCCACCGGGGACAGGGTGTCTCAGCCCCAGCATTTT CASSTGDRVSQPQHF
- TRBD1 TRBJ1-5 TRBV10-3 TGTGCCATCAGCAGTAGACAGGGGGAGGATCAGCCCCAGCATTTT CAISSRQGEDQPQHF
- TRBD1 TRBJ1-2 TRBV18 TGTGCCAGCTCACCTTTTTACAGGGGGCAGGATGGCTACACCTTC CASSPFYRGQDGYTF
- TRBD1 TRBJ1-6 TRBV5-1 TGCGCCAGCAGCTCCCAGACAGGGTCGGATTCACCCCTCCACTTT CASSSQTGSDSPLHF
few - TRBJ2-1 TRBV7-9 TGTGCCAGCGCCAATGTCAGGAACGATGAGCAGTTCTTC CASANVRNDEQFF
- - TRBJ1-2 TRBV5-1 TGCGCCAGCAGGGGCAGGGCCTATGGCTACACCTTC CASRGRAYGYTF
- - TRBJ1-6 TRBV6-5 TGTGCCAGCAGCGAGGGTTTGTCCTATAATTCACCCCTCCACTTT CASSEGLSYNSPLHF
- TRBD2 TRBJ2-3 TRBV7-6 TGTGCCAGCAGCTTAAACCCAGGGAGGGCAGATACGCAGTATTTT CASSLNPGRADTQYF
- TRBD1 TRBJ1-6 TRBV5-1 TGCGCCAGCAGAACGGGACAGATTAATTCACCCCTCCACTTT CASRTGQINSPLHF
- - TRBJ1-1 TRBV18 TGTGCCAGCTCACCATCGGGTTATAACACTGAAGCTTTCTTT CASSPSGYNTEAFF
- TRBD1 TRBJ1-4 TRBV5-6 TGTGCCAGCAGCTTTTTGACGGGGACAGGGAATGAAAAACTGTTTTTT CASSFLTGTGNEKLFF
few - TRBJ1-2 TRBV5-1 TGCGCCAGCAGCTTCAACAACCTCGCGGGTGGCTACACCTTC CASSFNNLAGGYTF
few TRBD1 TRBJ1-3 TRBV9 TGTGCCAGCAGCCCCCGCCCGGGACAGTCTATCTCTGGAAACACCATATATTTT CASSPRPGQSISGNTIYF
- TRBD2 TRBJ2-5 TRBV3-1/TRBV3-2 TGTGCCAGCAGCCAAGATACTAGCGGGGGGATAGGGACCCAGTACTTC CASSQDTSGGIGTQYF